One sample yielded the 7 T cell receptor beta chains listed below, sequenced in a study of T cells in Graves' hyperthyroidism and ophthalmopathy. Amplified TCR beta CDR3 regions derived from RNA transcripts. TCR CDR3 regions were first amplified by RT-PCR with HTBI primers. MiXCR was run by TCRdb on the multiplex PCR reads, yielding one entry per CDR3 protein. The sample shows around 280,000 distinct CDR3 sequences, about 14% of them seen only once. The sequencing sample was made of blood. Receptors were obtained from a woman in her 30s with Graves' hyperthyroidism that later progressed to Graves' ophthalmopathy.

For this clonotype: This sequence may be a read error, since a much larger clone differs from it by one base. The chain joins TRBV12-3 or TRBV12-4 to TRBJ2-2, with 10 bases aligning to TRBD1. This CDR3 has 14 amino acids. The CDR3 is CDSRQGAGTGELFF. In DNA form, the CDR3 reads TGTGACAGCAGACAGGGGGCGGGAACCGGGGAGCTGTTTTTT.

This clonotype came up many times. The V call is TRBV18, the J call TRBJ2-7; D gene uncertain. CDR3 size: 13 residues. The germline V and J ends were trimmed by 3 bases and 0 bases, with 6 bases remaining between them. The germline CDR1 and CDR2 sequences are KGHSH and LQKENI. CDR3 amino acids: CASSPISSYEQYF. The CDR3, as DNA: TGTGCCAGCTCACCTATTAGCTCCTACGAGCAGTACTTC.

This clonotype was seen a few times. The chain carries TRBV7-9 and TRBJ2-2; 11 nucleotides agree with TRBD2. Germline trimming cut 5 bases from V and 5 bases from J; bases unmatched to any gene: 10. Germline assignment: CDR1 SEHNR and CDR2 FQNEAQ (reference sequence). This CDR3 is built from 17 residues. As DNA, the CDR3 is TGTGCCAGCAGCCTCGGGGGGTCTAGCGGGAGGACCGGGGAGCTGTTTTTT. It specifies CASSLGGSSGRTGELFF.

This clonotype has a count of ten or more. This sequence joins TRBV19 and TRBJ1-2; D gene unclear. There are 14 residues in the CDR3. Looked up from germline, CDR1 is LNHDA and CDR2 is SQIVND (reference sequence). V was pared by 3 bases and J by 8 bases, with 16 bases between. The CDR3 sequence: CASSITGVVWGYTF. The CDR3, as DNA: TGTGCCAGTAGTATCACCGGGGTAGTCTGGGGCTACACCTTC.

This clonotype was recorded at least ten times. The chain has TRBV7-9 and TRBJ2-1, with TRBD2 matching 10 bases. CDR1 SEHNR and CDR2 FQNEAQ come from the germline V gene (reference sequence). Unmatched junction bases numbered 10, after V lost 5 bases and J lost 6 bases. CDR3 length equals 16 residues. The DNA of the CDR3 is TGTGCCAGCAGCCCCTGGGAGCGGGAGGGCCTCAATGAGCAGTTCTTC. Translating it yields CASSPWEREGLNEQFF.

The sample holds many counts of this clonotype. The rearrangement links TRBV6-1 to TRBJ2-7, with 11 bases lining up with TRBD2. Germline CDR1 and CDR2: MNHNS and SASEGT. Unmatched junction bases numbered 2, after V lost 4 bases and J lost 3 bases. There are 14 residues in the CDR3. CDR3 protein: CASSVTSGGYEQYF. In DNA, the CDR3 is TGTGCCAGCAGTGTTACTAGCGGGGGCTACGAGCAGTACTTC.

In this sample, this clonotype turned up many times. The chain uses TRBV20-1 and TRBJ2-1, with a possible D match to TRBD1 (6 bases). CDR1 and CDR2 (germline): DFQATT, SNEGSKA (reference sequence). The CDR3 runs to 14 residues. With 5 bases removed from V and 3 bases from J, the gap between germline ends came to 14 bases. This CDR3 is CSADAKGHYNEQFF. CDR3 in DNA: TGCAGTGCTGACGCTAAGGGACACTACAATGAGCAGTTCTTC.